The 17 T cell receptor beta chains presented below share a single source sample, sequenced in a study of blood T cell repertoires in COVID-19. Profiled with immunoSEQ multiplex PCR; TCRdb holds only in-frame clones, not every one. Altogether approximately 160,000 clones are present, approximately 83% being singletons, with the ten largest covering 10% to 15%. Sequencing was done on a sample of peripheral blood. These receptors all stem from a man in his 70s who had recovered from COVID-19.

The chain links TRBV7-9 to TRBJ1-2; D uncertain. The CDR3 spans 13 residues. Germline loops: CDR1 SEHNR, CDR2 FQNEAQ (reference sequence). Trimming removed 1 base at V and 10 bases at J, with 13 bases between. CDR3 residues: CASSLVGGLDYTF. CDR3 DNA: TGTGCCAGCAGCTTAGTTGGAGGGTTAGACTACACCTTC.

The chain recombines TRBV18 with TRBJ1-2; 7 bases are shared with TRBD1. Germline V gene sequence: CDR1 KGHSH, CDR2 LQKENI. V was pared by 0 bases and J by 6 bases, with 1 base of the junction left unmatched. This CDR3 has 13 residues. The CDR3 sequence is CASSPPGQDGYTF. The CDR3 DNA sequence: TGTGCCAGCTCACCACCTGGACAGGATGGCTACACCTTC.

This clone was recorded only once. The J gene is TRBJ2-7, the V gene TRBV28; 8 nucleotides match TRBD2. The junction had 10 bases not matched to a gene; V was cut back by 8 bases and J by 4 bases. The CDR3 extends over 14 amino acids. In germline, CDR1 is MDHEN, CDR2 SYDVKM. CDR3 residues: CASQSGTSRYEQYF. CDR3 nucleotide sequence: TGTGCCAGCCAAAGCGGGACTAGTCGATACGAGCAGTACTTC. Complete variable domain (other parts from reference TRBV28 and TRBJ2-7): DVKVTQSSRYLVKRTGEKVFLECVQDMDHENMFWYRQDPGLGLRLIYFSYDVKMKEKGDIPEGYSVSREKKERFSLILESASTNQTSMYLCASQSGTSRYEQYFGPGTRLTVT.

The V and J genes are TRBV4-3 and TRBJ1-1, with no clear D. The germline CDR1 and CDR2 sequences are LGHNA and YSLEER. This CDR3 spans 15 amino acids. Trimming shortened V by 0 bases and J by 4 bases, and 12 bases separated the two germline ends. The CDR3 protein is CASSQDLLEGTEAFF. The CDR3 region has the DNA TGCGCCAGCAGCCAAGATCTCTTGGAGGGCACTGAAGCTTTCTTT.

The V and J genes are TRBV5-4 and TRBJ2-7; D might be TRBD1 (6 bases). Germline CDR1 reads SGHNT; CDR2 reads YYREEE (reference sequence). The germline V and J ends were trimmed by 0 bases and 6 bases, with 16 bases remaining between them. This CDR3 comprises 15 residues. CDR3: CASSLAKQGWSEQYF. The CDR3 DNA sequence: TGTGCCAGCAGCTTGGCCAAACAGGGATGGTCCGAGCAGTACTTC.

The V call is TRBV7-2, the J call TRBJ2-1; D gene uncertain. Trimming pared 5 bases from V and 4 bases from J, leaving 15 bases between. The CDR3 contains 15 residues. Germline V CDR1 and CDR2: SGHTA, FQGNSA. CDR3 protein: CASSPLTGSYNEQFF. CDR3 nucleotide sequence: TGTGCCAGCAGCCCATTAACCGGGTCTTACAATGAGCAGTTCTTC.

This clone was seen ten or more times. This rearrangement joins TRBV30 to TRBJ1-2, with a weak D call TRBD1 (5 bases). CDR3 length equals 11 residues. V lost 8 bases, J lost 2 bases, and 9 bases lay in between. Germline V CDR1 and CDR2: GTSNPN, SVGIG (reference sequence). CDR3 region: CAVRQNYGYTF. The CDR3 nucleotides are TGTGCCGTAAGACAGAACTATGGCTACACCTTC. Using reference TRBV30 and TRBJ1-2 for the parts outside the CDR3, the full variable domain is SQTIHQWPATLVQPVGSPLSLECTVEGTSNPNLYWYRQAAGRGLQLLFYSVGIGQISSEVPQNLSASRPQDRQFILSSKKLLLSDSGFYLCAVRQNYGYTFGSGTRLTVV.

The DNA for the CDR3 is TGTGCCAGCAGCCCCCTAGCGAACACTGAAGCTTTCTTT. This codes for CASSPLANTEAFF. The rearrangement links TRBV2 to TRBJ1-1; D unresolved. V lost 6 bases and J 1 base, leaving 9 bases between the germline ends. This CDR3 contains 13 residues. Germline values: CDR1 SNHLY, CDR2 FYNNEI.

The V and J genes are TRBV6-5 and TRBJ1-5; D gene ambiguous. The CDR3 length is 15 residues. Trimming removed 7 bases at V and 4 bases at J, with 17 bases between. The germline V gene has CDR1 MNHEY and CDR2 SVGAGI. The CDR3 region is CASNVDWEGNQPQHF. The CDR3 nucleotides are TGTGCCAGCAATGTGGATTGGGAGGGTAATCAGCCCCAGCATTTT.

The rearrangement joins TRBV7-2 to TRBJ2-2, with TRBD1 as a possible D gene (6 bases). Looked up from germline, CDR1 is SGHTA and CDR2 is FQGNSA. V lost 4 bases and J lost 5, with 8 bases in between. The CDR3 spans 13 residues. For the CDR3, the DNA is TGTGCCAGCAGCTCTGGACAGACCGGGGAGCTGTTTTTT. This gives the protein CASSSGQTGELFF.

The genes are TRBV15 and TRBJ1-1, with TRBD1 as a possible D gene (5 bases). This CDR3 comprises 14 residues. Looked up from germline, CDR1 is LNHNV and CDR2 is YYDKDF (reference sequence). V shed 0 bases and J shed 5 bases, with 10 bases lying between them. The CDR3 loop reads CATSRDQGGTEAFF. CDR3 bases: TGTGCCACCAGCAGAGATCAGGGTGGTACTGAAGCTTTCTTT.

The rearrangement links TRBV14 to TRBJ2-3; a possible D gene is TRBD2 (6 bases). Trimming took off 3 bases at V and 5 bases at J, with 15 bases between the two ends. The CDR3 loop spans 15 amino acids. Germline CDR1 SGHDN, CDR2 FVKESK. CDR3 residues: CASSQTGTVGDTQYF. For the CDR3, the DNA is TGTGCCAGCAGCCAGACCGGGACTGTGGGAGATACGCAGTATTTT.

This clone occurred once. J is TRBJ2-2 and V is TRBV19; 12 bases fit TRBD2. Germline trimming cut 10 bases from V and 5 bases from J; bases unmatched to any gene: 5. Germline V gives CDR1 LNHDA, CDR2 SQIVND (reference sequence). This CDR3 contains 14 residues. CDR3 region: CATTSGRLTGELFF. In DNA, the CDR3 is TGTGCCACAACTAGCGGGAGGTTAACCGGGGAGCTGTTTTTT.

In its sample, this clone was seen once. V is TRBV19 and J is TRBJ2-7, with 11 bases that match TRBD2. CDR3 size: 15 residues. V lost 5 bases and J lost 3; bases outside the gene matches: 6. CDR1 LNHDA and CDR2 SQIVND come from the germline V gene (reference sequence). The CDR3 reads CASSSTSGNVYEQYF. The CDR3 nucleotides read TGTGCCAGTAGTTCGACTAGCGGGAATGTCTACGAGCAGTACTTC.

This clone appeared a single time. The genes are TRBV18 and TRBJ2-7, with 9 nucleotides matching TRBD2. Trimming removed 2 bases from V and 3 bases from J; junction bases left unmatched: 8. The CDR3 runs 16 residues. Per germline, CDR1 KGHSH and CDR2 LQKENI. The CDR3 DNA sequence: TGTGCCAGCTCACCAGGGGCGGGAGGGCCCCGCTACGAGCAGTACTTC. Translating gives CASSPGAGGPRYEQYF.

The table lists this clone with a count of one. V is TRBV5-1 and J is TRBJ1-3, with D unclear. Germline CDR1 and CDR2: SGHRS and YFSETQ. Between the trimmed V and J ends, which lost 4 bases and 4 bases, there was a span of 9 bases. This CDR3 comprises 13 residues. As DNA, the CDR3 is TGCGCCAGCAGCGTCGGGTTAGGAAACACCATATATTTT. Translating it yields CASSVGLGNTIYF.

This rearrangement joins TRBV6-2 or TRBV6-3 to TRBJ2-2; 10 bases map to TRBD2. From germline, CDR1 is MNHEY and CDR2 SVGEGT. V lost 0 bases, J lost 7 bases, and 17 bases stayed unmatched. CDR3 length equals 20 residues. CDR3 in amino acids: CASSYSSSPGLARYYGELFF. CDR3 nucleotide sequence: TGTGCCAGCAGTTACTCGTCTTCACCGGGACTAGCGCGTTATTACGGGGAGCTGTTTTTT.